A selection of T cell receptor beta chains follows, all from one sample in a study of radiation and T cells in renal cell carcinoma. The table came from immunoSEQ multiplex PCR; TCRdb's copy has only in-frame clones and leaves some out. In the table there are tens of thousands of clones, roughly 53% of which are singletons. Material: tumor tissue, obtained from a patient whose treatment was nephrectomy without radiotherapy. These receptors came from a human donor with renal cell carcinoma. Each CDR3 is given with its conserved first and last residue. D genes are given only for firm matches. Not all rows give a size; the values are once, few, many and, for expanded clones, a class.

- TRBJ1-5 - TRBV21-1 CASRRGPVQPQHF TGTGCCAGCAGGAGGGGGCCGGTTCAGCCCCAGCATTTT
- TRBJ2-7 - TRBV9 CASSPRQITYEQYF TGTGCCAGCAGCCCGCGACAGATCACCTACGAGCAGTACTTC
TRBD1 TRBJ1-1 - TRBV5-1 CASGSGTGSLNTEAFF TGCGCCAGCGGTTCCGGGACAGGGAGCTTGAACACTGAAGCTTTCTTT
- TRBJ2-2 - TRBV19 CASSILSGLGELFF TGTGCCAGTAGTATCCTTTCAGGGCTCGGGGAGCTGTTTTTT
TRBD1 TRBJ1-1 few TRBV5-4 CASRPGQENTEAFF TGTGCCAGCAGACCAGGACAGGAGAACACTGAAGCTTTCTTT
- TRBJ1-3 - TRBV5-6 CASSLVGLSGNTIYF TGTGCCAGCAGCTTGGTAGGGCTGTCTGGAAACACCATATATTTT
- TRBJ2-3 few TRBV19 CASSKGGGGRTDTQYF TGTGCCAGTAGTAAGGGTGGTGGGGGGCGTACAGATACGCAGTATTTT
- TRBJ1-2 many TRBV9 CASSPSVEQYGYTF TGTGCCAGCAGCCCCTCAGTCGAGCAATATGGCTACACCTTC
TRBD1 TRBJ2-7 - TRBV5-4 CASSLRQGGAEQYF TGTGCCAGCAGCTTGAGACAGGGGGGAGCCGAGCAGTACTTC
- TRBJ1-3 - TRBV5-8 CASSLGSYSGNTIYF TGTGCCAGCAGCTTGGGTTCTTACTCTGGAAACACCATATATTTT
TRBD2 TRBJ2-1 - TRBV6-4 CASSRRVAGGEEQFF TGTGCCAGCAGTCGCCGGGTAGCGGGGGGGGAAGAGCAGTTCTTC
- TRBJ2-2 - TRBV5-1 CASSPDSPRTGELFF TGCGCCAGCAGCCCTGACAGTCCGCGGACGGGGGAGCTGTTTTTT
- TRBJ2-7 many TRBV18 CASSPYGNEQYF TGTGCCAGCTCACCGTATGGTAACGAGCAGTACTTC
- TRBJ2-1 - TRBV5-1 CASSFGLTSPNEQFF TGCGCCAGCAGCTTCGGACTGACCTCCCCCAATGAGCAGTTCTTC
- TRBJ1-3 - TRBV7-2 CASSPRGGTGNTIYF TGTGCCAGCAGCCCTCGGGGGGGAACTGGAAACACCATATATTTT
TRBD2 TRBJ2-1 - TRBV9 CASSELAGGPYNEQFF TGTGCCAGCAGCGAATTAGCGGGGGGACCCTACAATGAGCAGTTCTTC
- TRBJ2-3 few TRBV1 CTSSPWRAGAPTDTQYF TGCACCAGCAGCCCCTGGAGGGCGGGGGCCCCCACAGATACGCAGTATTTT
- TRBJ2-3 - TRBV7-2 CASALGNTQYF TGTGCCAGCGCCCTCGGAAATACGCAGTATTTT
- TRBJ2-7 medium-sized TRBV6-1 CASSENLFYEQYF TGTGCCAGCAGTGAAAACCTTTTCTACGAGCAGTACTTC
- TRBJ2-7 few TRBV5-1 CASSLAPLYEQYF TGCGCCAGCAGCTTGGCCCCGCTCTACGAGCAGTACTTC
- TRBJ1-1 few TRBV2 CASSVANTEAFF TGTGCCAGCAGTGTTGCGAACACTGAAGCTTTCTTT
TRBD1 TRBJ1-2 - TRBV4-1 CASSQVQGEYGYTF TGCGCCAGCAGCCAGGTACAGGGGGAGTATGGCTACACCTTC
- TRBJ2-7 few TRBV6-1 CASKQFSYEQYF TGTGCCAGCAAACAGTTCTCCTACGAGCAGTACTTC
- TRBJ1-1 - TRBV4-1 CASKSRGAYTEAFF TGCGCCAGCAAATCAAGAGGGGCGTACACTGAAGCTTTCTTT
- TRBJ2-2 - TRBV5-1 CASSFVAGANTGELFF TGCGCCAGCAGCTTTGTTGCGGGGGCCAACACCGGGGAGCTGTTTTTT